The 32 T cell receptor beta chains reported below all come from one sample, sequenced in a study of cytomegalovirus exposure and HLA in healthy donors. Use of 60 Vbeta and 13 Jbeta primers characterized the PCR. Libraries were prepared by immunoSEQ multiplex PCR; TCRdb keeps only in-frame clonotypes and omits some of them. The data contain roughly 120,000 clones, 65% to 75% of them singletons. Material for sequencing was PBMCs. Receptor source: a man in his forties or fifties in good health and CMV-seropositive.

This chain joins TRBV7-6 and TRBJ2-5; D is uncertain. In germline, CDR1 is SGHVS, CDR2 FNYEAQ. V lost 7 bases and J 5 bases, leaving 11 bases between the germline ends. The CDR3 spans 12 residues. CDR3 in DNA: TGTGCCAGCACAAACCTCGGGGAGACCCAGTACTTC. Its protein is CASTNLGETQYF.

V and J are TRBV7-2 and TRBJ2-5; the match to TRBD1 covers 7 bases. V shed 5 bases and J 1 base; nucleotides not matched to a gene: 4. Germline V gives CDR1 SGHTA, CDR2 FQGNSA. CDR3 length: 14 residues. CDR3 in DNA: TGTGCCAGCAGCGGGGGACAGATCCAAGAGACCCAGTACTTC. Translated, it gives CASSGGQIQETQYF.

This clone showed up just a few times. J is TRBJ2-7 and V is TRBV7-9, with D maybe TRBD1 (5 bases). Germline CDR1 is SEHNR and CDR2 is FQNEAQ (reference sequence). Trimming took 5 bases from V and 0 from J, leaving 11 bases between them. The CDR3 totals 14 residues. CDR3 sequence: CASSPATASYEQYF. The CDR3 DNA reads as TGTGCCAGCAGCCCCGCGACAGCCTCCTACGAGCAGTACTTC.

This clone is a singleton in its sample. The chain combines TRBV9 with TRBJ2-6, with no clear D. V was clipped by 4 bases and J by 3 bases, with 11 bases between them. Per the germline V gene, CDR1 is SGDLS and CDR2 is YYNGEE. CDR3 length equals 15 residues. CDR3 region: CASSTRVSGANVLTF. The CDR3 nucleotides are TGTGCCAGCAGCACGAGAGTGAGTGGGGCCAACGTCCTGACTTTC.

This chain links TRBV28 with TRBJ2-7; 11 nucleotides align to TRBD1. CDR3 length: 14 residues. Trimming at V came to 6 bases and at J to 3 bases, leaving 4 bases not matched to a gene. Germline lookup yields CDR1 MDHEN and CDR2 SYDVKM. The CDR3 loop is CASRRTGGNYEQYF. The DNA for the CDR3 is TGTGCCAGCAGACGGACAGGGGGCAACTACGAGCAGTACTTC.

This chain joins TRBV5-1 and TRBJ2-4; TRBD1 agrees at 10 bases. This CDR3 region has 15 residues. V lost 3 bases to trimming and J lost 5 bases; unmatched junction nucleotides: 5. Germline lookup yields CDR1 SGHRS and CDR2 YFSETQ. The CDR3 region has the DNA TGCGCCAGCAGCTCCTCCGGGACAGGGGAAAACATTCAGTACTTC. This translates into CASSSSGTGENIQYF.

The chain uses TRBV5-4 and TRBJ1-2; D gene uncertain. Germline-derived CDR1 and CDR2 are SGHNT and YYREEE (reference sequence). The CDR3 has 15 residues. V was pared by 3 bases and J by 4 bases, with 16 bases between. CDR3 nucleotide sequence: TGTGCCAGCAGCTACCAGACAAAGGCACTCTATGGCTACACCTTC. It encodes CASSYQTKALYGYTF.

The genes are TRBV28 and TRBJ1-2; 9 bases match TRBD1. In germline, CDR1 is MDHEN, CDR2 SYDVKM. This CDR3 is 13 amino acids long. J lost 8 bases, V lost 6 bases, and 7 bases had no gene match. This chain's CDR3 is CASRKGTGNGYTF. In nucleotides, the CDR3 is TGTGCCAGCAGGAAGGGGACAGGGAACGGCTACACCTTC.

The rearrangement uses TRBV9 and TRBJ2-5, with a tentative D call TRBD1 (5 bases). The germline V gene encodes CDR1 SGDLS and CDR2 YYNGEE. The CDR3 has 16 residues. V lost 3 bases, J lost 2 bases, and 17 bases lay in between. The CDR3 DNA sequence: TGTGCCAGCAGCGGCTCCCAGGGTCTGATTCAAGAGACCCAGTACTTC. The encoded protein is CASSGSQGLIQETQYF.

The chain couples TRBV28 to TRBJ2-2; D may be TRBD1 (5 bases). CDR3 length: 14 amino acids. Germline V lookup: CDR1 MDHEN, CDR2 SYDVKM. The V gene lost 5 bases and the J gene lost 1 base, with 8 bases spanning the gap. The CDR3 region is CASSLGQNTGELFF. CDR3 nucleotide sequence: TGTGCCAGCAGTCTCGGACAGAACACCGGGGAGCTGTTTTTT.

A single count supports this clone. This rearrangement joins TRBV14 to TRBJ2-3, with D maybe TRBD2 (6 bases). This CDR3 has 17 residues. CDR1 is SGHDN, CDR2 FVKESK, per germline. V was pared by 1 base and J by 0 bases, with 14 bases between. CDR3 loop: CASSQGWGAGSTDTQYF. The CDR3 DNA follows: TGTGCCAGCAGCCAAGGTTGGGGTGCGGGAAGCACAGATACGCAGTATTTT.

The V call is TRBV29-1, the J call TRBJ1-1; 7 positions match TRBD1. Germline trimming cut 4 bases from V and 1 base from J; bases unmatched to any gene: 3. This CDR3 spans 13 amino acids. CDR1 and CDR2 (germline): SQVTM, ANQGSEA. In DNA form, the CDR3 reads TGCAGCGTTGGGGACAGCCGGAACACTGAAGCTTTCTTT. It specifies CSVGDSRNTEAFF.

The chain is built from TRBV7-2 and TRBJ1-6; TRBD1 matches 10 bases. The CDR3 extends over 15 amino acids. Germline loops: CDR1 SGHTA, CDR2 FQGNSA. The ends lost 5 bases at V and 9 bases at J; junction bases unmatched: 7. CDR3 amino acids: CASSVSGQGSSPLHF. DNA of the CDR3: TGTGCCAGCAGCGTATCGGGACAGGGGAGTTCACCCCTCCACTTT.

The V gene is TRBV6-5, the J gene TRBJ2-7; 11 bases line up with TRBD1. Germline lookup yields CDR1 MNHEY and CDR2 SVGAGI. Trimming took 4 bases from V and 2 from J; bases not matched to a gene: 1. CDR3 length: 14 residues. CDR3 region: CASSWGQGAYEQYF. CDR3 sequence (DNA): TGTGCCAGCAGTTGGGGACAGGGGGCCTACGAGCAGTACTTC.

This clone came up once. This chain joins TRBV6-5 and TRBJ1-2, with 11 bases lining up with TRBD1. After removal of 6 bases from V and 4 bases from J, the junction contained 7 bases not matched to a gene. Germline values: CDR1 MNHEY, CDR2 SVGAGI. CDR3 size: 15 residues. The CDR3 protein is CASSPGTGGSYGYTF. CDR3 coding DNA: TGTGCCAGCAGCCCCGGGACAGGGGGGAGCTATGGCTACACCTTC.

V is TRBV28 and J is TRBJ2-7; D not certain. This CDR3 has 12 residues. V shed 4 bases and J shed 3 bases, with 7 bases lying between them. CDR1 and CDR2 (germline): MDHEN, SYDVKM. CDR3 residues: CASSWANYEQYF. The CDR3 DNA follows: TGTGCCAGCAGTTGGGCCAACTACGAGCAGTACTTC.

This rearrangement joins TRBV6-4 to TRBJ2-1; possible D gene TRBD2, 6 bases. V dropped 7 bases and J dropped 0 bases, with 13 bases sitting between them. The CDR3 is 15 residues long. The germline gives CDR1 MRHNA, CDR2 SNTAGT. Here the CDR3 DNA reads TGTGCCAGCAACGGGACTGCTCTCTCCTACAATGAGCAGTTCTTC. Translated: CASNGTALSYNEQFF.

CDR3 bases: TGCGCCAGCAGCGACGAGGGGAGGGAAAGGAACACCATATATTTT. Its protein product is CASSDEGRERNTIYF. The chain employs TRBV4-1 and TRBJ1-3; a possible D gene is TRBD1 (5 bases). This CDR3 contains 15 residues. V was shortened by 5 bases and J by 7 bases, with 18 bases between the two germline ends. From germline, CDR1 is MGHRA and CDR2 YSYEKL.

CDR3 in amino acids: CAWQTGIRGNTIYF. The DNA for the CDR3 is TGTGCCTGGCAGACAGGGATAAGAGGAAACACCATATATTTT. The rearrangement uses TRBV30 and TRBJ1-3; 7 positions match TRBD1. V shed 5 bases and J 4 bases; nucleotides not matched to a gene: 8. The CDR3 totals 14 residues. Germline V gene sequence: CDR1 GTSNPN, CDR2 SVGIG (reference sequence).

This clone came up a few times. This chain joins TRBV5-6 and TRBJ1-2, with TRBD1 matching 7 bases. V gave up 1 base and J gave up 2 bases; unmatched junction bases: 5. Germline CDR1 reads SGHDT; CDR2 reads YYEEEE. The CDR3 extends over 15 amino acids. The CDR3 coding sequence is TGTGCCAGCAGCTTGTGGACAGGCGAAAACTATGGCTACACCTTC. Protein product: CASSLWTGENYGYTF.

The CDR3 DNA reads TGTGCCAGCAGTCCCCCGGGAGGCTTCTACGAGCAGTACTTC. Translated, it gives CASSPPGGFYEQYF. The gene calls are TRBV25-1 and TRBJ2-7; 7 bases agree with TRBD2. Germline values: CDR1 MGHDK, CDR2 SYGVNS. This CDR3 region has 14 residues. Trimming cost V 5 bases and J 3 bases; bases outside gene matches: 7.

V is TRBV5-4 and J is TRBJ1-6; the match to TRBD1 covers 9 bases. This CDR3 is built from 16 residues. The V and J ends lost 4 bases and 5 bases, in that order; junction bases with no gene match: 7. Per the germline V gene, CDR1 is SGHNT and CDR2 is YYREEE (reference sequence). Written as DNA, the CDR3 is TGTGCCAGCAGCCAACAGGGGGCGTACGATAATTCACCCCTCCACTTT. Translation gives CASSQQGAYDNSPLHF.

This clone showed up just a few times. The chain links TRBV6-6 to TRBJ2-7; D might be TRBD2 (6 bases). This CDR3 spans 12 amino acids. With 5 bases removed from V and 3 bases from J, the gap between germline ends came to 8 bases. Germline values: CDR1 MNHNY, CDR2 SVGAGI (reference sequence). CDR3 amino acids: CASSRENYEQYF. CDR3 DNA: TGTGCCAGCAGTCGGGAGAACTACGAGCAGTACTTC.

This rearrangement joins TRBV6-6 to TRBJ2-3, with TRBD2 matching over 9 bases. The ends lost 6 bases at V and 2 bases at J; junction bases unmatched: 6. Per the germline V gene, CDR1 is MNHNY and CDR2 is SVGAGI (reference sequence). CDR3 length equals 15 residues. CDR3 sequence: CASRWSGGPTDTQYF. The CDR3 DNA follows: TGTGCCAGCAGGTGGAGCGGGGGGCCCACAGATACGCAGTATTTT.

The chain is built from TRBV19 and TRBJ1-2; D possibly corresponds to TRBD1 (5 bases). The V gene's germline CDR1 is LNHDA and CDR2 SQIVND (reference sequence). This CDR3 comprises 13 residues. Trimming removed 5 bases from V and 4 bases from J, with 11 bases in between. Written as DNA, the CDR3 is TGTGCCAGTAGTCGCAGGGATTCCTATGGCTACACCTTC. Translated: CASSRRDSYGYTF. The complete variable domain, with remaining parts taken from reference TRBV19 and TRBJ1-2, reads DGGITQSPKYLFRKEGQNVTLSCEQNLNHDAMYWYRQDPGQGLRLIYYSQIVNDFQKGDIAEGYSVSREKKESFPLTVTSAQKNPTAFYLCASSRRDSYGYTFGSGTRLTVV.

V is TRBV5-4 and J is TRBJ2-3; 10 nucleotides agree with TRBD2. V lost 3 bases, J lost 0 bases, and 4 bases stayed unmatched. This CDR3 comprises 16 residues. The germline V gene encodes CDR1 SGHNT and CDR2 YYREEE (reference sequence). CDR3 loop: CASSSGLAASTDTQYF. CDR3 in DNA: TGTGCCAGCAGCTCCGGACTAGCGGCTAGCACAGATACGCAGTATTTT.

The CDR3 region has the DNA TGTGCCAGCAGTGAACCCGGGACAGGGGACGGCTACACCTTC. The encoded protein is CASSEPGTGDGYTF. J is TRBJ1-2 and V is TRBV25-1; 10 bases match TRBD1. The germline V gene encodes CDR1 MGHDK and CDR2 SYGVNS. The V gene end was trimmed by 2 bases and the J gene end by 8 bases; junction bases not matched to a gene: 5. The CDR3 is 14 residues long.

This clone was counted a few times. This chain links TRBV29-1 with TRBJ1-2; 7 bases agree with TRBD1. V lost 6 bases and J lost 4; bases outside the gene matches: 8. In germline, CDR1 is SQVTM, CDR2 ANQGSEA. The CDR3 is made up of 13 amino acids. The CDR3 is CSVLTGAGYGYTF. DNA for the CDR3: TGCAGCGTCCTTACAGGGGCTGGCTATGGCTACACCTTC.

This chain joins TRBV23-1 and TRBJ2-7; 8 bases are a match to TRBD1. TRBV23-1 is an open reading frame whose function is uncertain. The CDR3 has 14 amino acids. The ends lost 8 bases at V and 5 bases at J; junction bases unmatched: 11. CDR3 in amino acids: CASPERTGSHEQYF. For the CDR3, the DNA is TGCGCCAGCCCCGAGCGGACAGGGAGTCACGAGCAGTACTTC.

V gene TRBV10-3 combines with J gene TRBJ2-5; possibly TRBD1 for D (6 bases). The germline gives CDR1 ENHRY, CDR2 SYGVKD. Between the trimmed V and J ends, which lost 9 bases and 2 bases, there was a span of 13 bases. The CDR3 extends over 13 amino acids. The CDR3 nucleotides read TGTGCCATGTCACAGGGAGCACAAGAGACCCAGTACTTC. This gives the protein CAMSQGAQETQYF.

The gene calls are TRBV19 and TRBJ2-3, with TRBD1 matching 8 bases. This CDR3 is built from 16 residues. J lost 1 base, V lost 2 bases, and 5 bases had no gene match. Germline assignment: CDR1 LNHDA and CDR2 SQIVND (reference sequence). CDR3 nucleotides: TGTGCCAGTAGTATACGGCAGGGGGCCGGCACAGATACGCAGTATTTT. This codes for CASSIRQGAGTDTQYF.

The chain combines TRBV28 with TRBJ1-1, with TRBD1 as a possible D gene (5 bases). The length of the CDR3 is 15 residues. CDR1 MDHEN and CDR2 SYDVKM come from the germline V gene. V shed 8 bases and J shed 5 bases, with 21 bases lying between them. CDR3 in amino acids: CASSSGGGVLTEAFF. For the CDR3, the DNA is TGTGCCAGCTCTTCGGGAGGAGGGGTATTAACTGAAGCTTTCTTT.